These T cell receptor beta chains were read from a single sample in a study of graft-versus-host responses after intestinal transplantation. Here immunoSEQ multiplex PCR was the method, and the copy in TCRdb shows in-frame clones only, minus some. The data hold around 17,000 clones, with 79% observed a single time. The sequenced sample was ileum tissue, obtained roughly 450 days after intestinal transplant. Receptor source: a human patient who received an intestinal transplant, so some T cells may come from the graft donor. The CDR3 runs from the conserved cysteine through the conserved F or W. The order of the fields is CDR3 protein, CDR3 DNA, clone size, D gene, J gene, V gene. D genes are given only for firm matches. Not every row has a clone size; where given, it reads once, few, many or a size class.

CASSRGQGEVGYTF,TGTGCCAGCAGCCGGGGACAGGGGGAAGTTGGCTACACCTTC,NA,TRBD1,TRBJ1-2,TRBV13
CASSLTGGRDGYTF,TGTGCCAGCTCACTTACAGGGGGACGGGATGGCTACACCTTC,NA,TRBD1,TRBJ1-2,TRBV18
CASSNRDTGYGYTF,TGTGCCAGCAGCAACCGGGACACGGGCTATGGCTACACCTTC,NA,NA,TRBJ1-2,TRBV6-6
CASSLGRNTEAFF,TGTGCCAGCAGCTTAGGGCGGAACACTGAAGCTTTCTTT,NA,NA,TRBJ1-1,TRBV7-6
CASSDTSADTQYF,TGTGCCAGTAGTGATACTAGCGCAGATACGCAGTATTTT,NA,TRBD2,TRBJ2-3,TRBV19
CASSLSTGGSYGYTF,TGTGCCAGCAGTTTATCCACAGGGGGAAGCTATGGCTACACCTTC,NA,TRBD1,TRBJ1-2,TRBV27
CASSQRTGLSEGYTF,TGCGCCAGCAGCCAGCGGACAGGGCTGTCCGAAGGCTACACCTTC,NA,TRBD1,TRBJ1-2,TRBV5-1
CACSLSPAGQDTQYF,TGCGCCTGCAGCTTGTCCCCCGCAGGTCAAGATACGCAGTATTTT,NA,NA,TRBJ2-3,TRBV5-1
CASSPPLAGGYEQYF,TGTGCCAGCTCACCACCACTAGCGGGGGGCTACGAGCAGTACTTC,few,TRBD2,TRBJ2-7,TRBV18
CASSFGSLGTQYF,TGTGCCAGCAGCTTCGGGTCCCTTGGGACCCAGTACTTC,NA,NA,TRBJ2-5,TRBV7-3
CASSEGPSGGATYGYTF,TGTGCCAGCAGTGAAGGCCCTTCAGGGGGCGCAACCTATGGCTACACCTTC,NA,TRBD1,TRBJ1-2,TRBV6-1
CASSQLAGGRNEQFF,TGTGCCAGCAGTCAACTAGCGGGGGGGCGCAATGAGCAGTTCTTC,NA,TRBD2,TRBJ2-1,TRBV6-5
CASSLASGVTDTQYF,TGTGCCAGCAGCTTGGCTAGCGGGGTGACAGATACGCAGTATTTT,NA,TRBD2,TRBJ2-3,TRBV5-6
CASSQGTSGGQAYEQYF,TGTGCCAGCAGCCAAGGGACTAGCGGGGGACAGGCCTACGAGCAGTACTTC,once,TRBD2,TRBJ2-7,TRBV4-2
CASSSRTGANEQFF,TGCGCCAGCAGCTCCAGGACAGGGGCCAATGAGCAGTTCTTC,NA,TRBD1,TRBJ2-1,TRBV5-1
CASSQDHQPQHF,TGTGCCAGCAGCCAAGATCATCAGCCCCAGCATTTT,NA,NA,TRBJ1-5,TRBV4-2
CASSQLAWSDNEQFF,TGCGCCAGCAGCCAACTAGCGTGGTCGGACAATGAGCAGTTCTTC,NA,NA,TRBJ2-1,TRBV4-3
CASSTPGQGYEQYF,TGTGCCAGCAGCACACCGGGACAGGGCTACGAGCAGTACTTC,NA,TRBD1,TRBJ2-7,TRBV5-4
CASRMYETAVYEQYF,TGTGCCAGCAGGATGTATGAGACGGCAGTCTACGAGCAGTACTTC,NA,NA,TRBJ2-7,TRBV7-8
CASSYGNGFLGNTIYF,TGTGCCAGCAGTTACGGAAACGGGTTCCTTGGAAACACCATATATTTT,once,NA,TRBJ1-3,TRBV6-6
CASSQDPGELQITQYF,TGTGCCAGCAGCCAAGATCCCGGAGAACTACAGATTACGCAGTATTTT,NA,NA,TRBJ2-3,TRBV14
CASSQVLAGAYEQYF,TGCGCCAGCAGCCAAGTGCTAGCGGGAGCCTACGAGCAGTACTTC,NA,TRBD2,TRBJ2-7,TRBV4-3
CAWSVRAGGGEKLFF,TGTGCCTGGAGTGTCCGGGCAGGAGGAGGCGAAAAACTGTTTTTT,large,NA,TRBJ1-4,TRBV30
CASSVTSGAADTQYF,TGTGCCAGCAGTGTGACTAGCGGGGCAGCAGATACGCAGTATTTT,NA,TRBD2,TRBJ2-3,TRBV7-3
CASSPAPSLYEQYF,TGTGCCAGCAGCCCCGCACCCTCACTGTACGAGCAGTACTTC,NA,NA,TRBJ2-7,TRBV7-8
CASSQGVQGSYNSPLHF,TGCGCCAGCAGCCAAGGGGTCCAGGGATCCTATAATTCACCCCTCCACTTT,NA,NA,TRBJ1-6,TRBV4-1
CASSPRTGYGYTF,TGTGCCAGCAGTCCCCGGACGGGCTATGGCTACACCTTC,NA,NA,TRBJ1-2,TRBV27
CASSPGGSGNTIYF,TGTGCCAGCAGCCCCGGGGGCTCTGGAAACACCATATATTTT,NA,NA,TRBJ1-3,TRBV9
CASSSGQGIYNYGYTF,TGTGCCAGCAGTTCAGGACAGGGGATCTATAACTATGGCTACACCTTC,NA,TRBD1,TRBJ1-2,TRBV27
CASSLGETGELFF,TGTGCCAGCAGTTTGGGTGAGACCGGGGAGCTGTTTTTT,NA,NA,TRBJ2-2,TRBV27
CASSLTTDTEAFF,TGTGCCAGCAGCTTAACGACTGACACTGAAGCTTTCTTT,NA,NA,TRBJ1-1,TRBV11-2
CASSPSYRRSNTEAFF,TGCGCCAGCAGCCCCTCTTACAGGAGGTCGAACACTGAAGCTTTCTTT,NA,NA,TRBJ1-1,TRBV4-1
CASSSTGAGVAGELFF,TGTGCCAGCAGTTCGACCGGGGCAGGGGTGGCCGGGGAGCTGTTTTTT,NA,NA,TRBJ2-2,TRBV6-5
CASSLGTAYGEQYF,TGTGCCAGCAGCTTAGGGACAGCCTATGGCGAGCAGTACTTC,NA,NA,TRBJ2-7,TRBV7-8
CASSYTGSTGELFF,TGTGCCAGCAGTTACACCGGGAGCACCGGGGAGCTGTTTTTT,NA,NA,TRBJ2-2,TRBV6-5
CATSTGQGRGYEQYF,TGTGCCACCAGCACCGGACAGGGGAGAGGGTACGAGCAGTACTTC,NA,TRBD1,TRBJ2-7,TRBV15
CASKGPTSGLLNEQFF,TGTGCCAGCAAAGGGCCGACTAGCGGGCTCCTCAATGAGCAGTTCTTC,NA,NA,TRBJ2-1,TRBV21-1
CASSQDRQGVSNQPQHF,TGCGCCAGCAGCCAAGATCGACAGGGCGTGAGCAATCAGCCCCAGCATTTT,NA,TRBD1,TRBJ1-5,TRBV4-1
CASGPYGQVYTEAFF,TGTGCCAGCGGCCCTTACGGACAAGTCTACACTGAAGCTTTCTTT,NA,NA,TRBJ1-1,TRBV4-2
CASSPTGSYGYTF,TGTGCCAGCAGCCCGACAGGGAGCTATGGCTACACCTTC,few,TRBD1,TRBJ1-2,TRBV7-4
CASSPLGTGFYEQYF,TGTGCCAGCAGCCCCTTGGGGACAGGGTTTTACGAGCAGTACTTC,NA,TRBD1,TRBJ2-7,TRBV5-6
CASSKRESARSYEQYF,TGTGCCAGCAGCAAAAGAGAGAGCGCGAGGTCCTACGAGCAGTACTTC,NA,NA,TRBJ2-7,TRBV21-1
CASSDPGGALRTQYF,TGTGCCAGCAGTGACCCCGGGGGGGCTCTCCGTACGCAGTATTTT,NA,TRBD2,TRBJ2-3,TRBV6-1
CASTEGTGELFF,TGTGCCAGTACGGAGGGGACCGGGGAGCTGTTTTTT,NA,NA,TRBJ2-2,TRBV19
CSAASSYEQYF,TGCAGTGCTGCAAGCTCCTACGAGCAGTACTTC,once,NA,TRBJ2-7,TRBV20-1
CASSDHAASGRTDTQYF,TGTGCCAGCAGTGACCACGCCGCTAGCGGCCGCACAGATACGCAGTATTTT,NA,TRBD2,TRBJ2-3,TRBV6-1
CASSFGATTTDTQYF,TGTGCTAGCAGCTTTGGGGCGACGACCACAGATACGCAGTATTTT,NA,NA,TRBJ2-3,TRBV7-7
CASSWAGGPQETQYF,TGCGCCAGCAGCTGGGCGGGGGGCCCGCAAGAGACCCAGTACTTC,few,TRBD2,TRBJ2-5,TRBV5-1
CASSTDREETQYF,TGTGCCAGCAGCACAGACAGGGAAGAGACCCAGTACTTC,NA,TRBD1,TRBJ2-5,TRBV5-5
CSFRQGSDTEAFF,TGCAGCTTCAGACAGGGATCGGACACTGAAGCTTTCTTT,NA,TRBD1,TRBJ1-1,TRBV29-1
CASSSVYRASGYTF,TGTGCCAGCAGCTCAGTATACAGGGCCTCCGGCTACACCTTC,once,NA,TRBJ1-2,TRBV7-9
CASSLGTAYGEQYF,TGTGCCAGCAGCTTAGGGACAGCCTATGGCGAGCAGTACTTC,NA,NA,TRBJ2-7,TRBV7-8
CASSIGTSRQETQYF,TGTGCCAGTAGTATCGGTACTAGCCGACAAGAGACCCAGTACTTC,NA,NA,TRBJ2-5,TRBV19
CASSLGQGGYGYTF,TGCGCCAGCAGCCTTGGACAGGGCGGCTATGGCTACACCTTC,NA,TRBD1,TRBJ1-2,TRBV4-1
CAINTGERNEQFF,TGTGCCATCAACACAGGGGAACGCAATGAGCAGTTCTTC,NA,TRBD1,TRBJ2-1,TRBV10-3
CASSPFPPDEAFF,TGTGCCAGCAGCCCCTTCCCCCCCGATGAAGCTTTCTTT,NA,NA,TRBJ1-1,TRBV7-2